The text below deals with one TCR beta chain. There is no known antigen for this receptor. No quality values exist for individual bases; no much larger clone is one base distant. The data originate from a study of human CD4 T cells and Enterobacteriaceae (dated by TCRdb to 2018 to 2020). Memory CD4+ T cells, defined as all CD4+ cells except CD45RA+CCR7+CD95- naive cells, were FACS-sorted on a FACSAria III to over 98% purity. Blood from healthy donors came from blood donation centers in Switzerland. Total CD4+ T cells and monocytes were enriched by positive selection with CD4 and CD14 magnetic microbeads. Before sorting, CD8+, CD14+, CD16+, CD56+, CD19+ and CD25-bright cells were excluded. In a couple of blood donors, total memory CD4+ T cells were sequenced directly ex vivo to assess in vivo expansion of bacteria-reactive clonotypes. Isolation of peripheral blood mononuclear cells from donor blood was performed with Ficoll-Paque Plus.

Deep-level sequencing was performed on ex vivo total memory CD4+ samples, with a detection sensitivity of one cell in 200,000. Genomic DNA was extracted from cell pellets with the QIAamp DNA Micro Kit, and its quantity and purity were checked by spectrophotometry. TCR Vbeta CDR3 regions were amplified with the immunoSEQ multiplex PCR assay. The amplicons were sequenced on the Illumina HiSeq platform. Retrieved sequences were 87 nucleotides long and contained the CDR3 region. From the authors' description of their analysis: A clonotype was defined as a unique productive TCR Vbeta nucleotide sequence and was quantified by productive template frequency from ImmunoSEQ Analyzer V3.0. Expanded clonotypes were defined using a threshold set at the top 5th percentile of each repertoire ranked by frequency. Repertoire overlap was calculated as Chao-Jaccard using the R package fossil and displayed by nonmetric multidimensional scaling using the R package MASS. The clones in this table, taken by TCRdb from immuneACCESS, are in-frame only. Not every clone is retained; where verified, under half of the shortfall comes from an unresolved V gene, and the cause of the rest is unknown. The DNA was the basis for D and trimming; V, J and clone size are from that table. This sample comprises 25,000 to 30,000 clones, roughly 80% of them detected only once. More than 0.95% of the sample rests with the top ten.

Here is what the overall study found, with its caveats: Ex vivo, broadly cross-reactive clonotypes appeared more expanded than specific ones, with about 55% of the 19 and about 65% of the roughly 34 in the top 5%. The reactivity of ex vivo clonotypes was inferred solely through the matching of nucleotide sequences to CFSE-low cultures from the same donors.

Sequencing used memory CD4+ T cells from blood. The sample's cell subset or site, from its label and the paper: total memory CD4 T cells sorted directly ex vivo, unstimulated. The sequence was obtained from a human donor in good health.

The DNA reads TGTGCCAGCACCAGACAGACAACTAACTATGGCTACACCTTC. This translates into CASTRQTTNYGYTF. Rearrangement joined TRBV2 to TRBJ1-2; 5 matching bases give a weak D call of TRBD1. The CDR3 spans 14 residues, from the cysteine through the phenylalanine. The read is trimmed to its CDR3 DNA, 42 bases read in frame from base 1. The V end loses 7 bases and the J end loses 0 bases, and a stretch of 12 bases separates them. The CDR1 and CDR2 encoded by the germline V gene are SNHLY and FYNNEI.